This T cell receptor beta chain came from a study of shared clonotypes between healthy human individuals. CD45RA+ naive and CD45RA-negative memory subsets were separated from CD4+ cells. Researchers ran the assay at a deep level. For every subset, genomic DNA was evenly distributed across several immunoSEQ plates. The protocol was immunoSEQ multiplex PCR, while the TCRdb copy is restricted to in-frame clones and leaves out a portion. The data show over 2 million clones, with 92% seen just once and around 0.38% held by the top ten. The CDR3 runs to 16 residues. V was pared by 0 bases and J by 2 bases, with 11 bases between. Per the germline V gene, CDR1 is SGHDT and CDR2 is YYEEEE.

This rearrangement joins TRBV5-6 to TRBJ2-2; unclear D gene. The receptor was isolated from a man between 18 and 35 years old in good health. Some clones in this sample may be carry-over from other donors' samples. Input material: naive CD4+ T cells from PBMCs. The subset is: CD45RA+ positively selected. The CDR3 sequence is CASSLEVGANTGELFF. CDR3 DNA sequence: TGTGCCAGCAGCTTGGAAGTCGGTGCAAACACCGGGGAGCTGTTTTTT.